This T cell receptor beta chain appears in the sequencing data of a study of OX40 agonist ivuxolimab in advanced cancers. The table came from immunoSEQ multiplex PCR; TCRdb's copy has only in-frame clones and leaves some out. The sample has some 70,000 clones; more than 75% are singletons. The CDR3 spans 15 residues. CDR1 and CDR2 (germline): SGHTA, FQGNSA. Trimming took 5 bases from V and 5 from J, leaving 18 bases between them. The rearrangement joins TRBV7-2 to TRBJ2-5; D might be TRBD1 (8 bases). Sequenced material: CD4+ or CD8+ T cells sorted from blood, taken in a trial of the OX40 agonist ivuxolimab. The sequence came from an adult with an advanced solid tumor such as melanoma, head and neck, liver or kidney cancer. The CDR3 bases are TGTGCCAGCAGCACAGGGGGGGCGACCCGGGAGACCCAGTACTTC. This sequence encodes CASSTGGATRETQYF.